This TCR beta chain was retrieved from a study of blood T cell repertoires in COVID-19. Study details: Italy, Spain and the United States were the sources of the convalescent and acute COVID-19 samples. From T cells, B-cell-depleted T cells, or PBMCs came the material, which was cDNA or gDNA.

In the original analysis: Nucleated cell number was recorded as an estimate derived from reference gene primer amplification. Data came from immunoSEQ multiplex PCR; TCRdb stores just in-frame clones and leaves some out. V and J calls and clone size are as listed in that table; D and trimming were resolved from the DNA. Here the sample spans 92,000 or so clones, 70% to 90% being singletons. The CDR3 sequence is 13 residues long. Trimming stripped 2 bases from V and 1 base from J, with 6 bases between. Germline V gene data show CDR1 as SGHRS and CDR2 as YFSETQ. This clone was found once. V and J are TRBV5-1 and TRBJ1-1; D gene unclear. Sequencing was performed on peripheral blood. The origin of this receptor is a man aged 55-75 years with acute or convalescent COVID-19. DNA for the CDR3: TGCGCCAGCAGCTTCTCAGGGAACACTGAAGCTTTCTTT. Translation: CASSFSGNTEAFF.